The 24 T cell receptor beta chains below all came from one sample that was sequenced in a study of T-cell reconstitution after alpha-beta-depleted transplantation in children. Unique molecular identifiers were incorporated into the prepared TCRbeta library. One entry per CDR3 protein results from TCRdb running MiXCR on the PCR reads. The sample consists of some 550,000 distinct CDR3 sequences, around 17% of them appearing once. The sequences come from PBMCs from the stem cell graft donor, collected from the stem cell graft. These receptors were taken from a human donor who donated a stem cell graft to a child with acute lymphoblastic leukemia.

This clonotype has just a few counts. The chain links TRBV12-3 or TRBV12-4 to TRBJ1-5; TRBD1 matches 8 bases. This CDR3 region has 15 residues. Losses at the gene ends were 5 bases for V and 0 bases for J; bases not matched to a gene: 3. DNA for the CDR3: TGTGCCAGCAGTGGGGACAGGTTTAGCAATCAGCCCCAGCATTTT. Translation gives CASSGDRFSNQPQHF.

The J gene is TRBJ2-5, the V gene TRBV12-3 or TRBV12-4; weak D call: TRBD1 (5 bases). With 1 base removed from V and 3 bases from J, the gap between germline ends came to 15 bases. There are 16 residues in the CDR3. The CDR3 here is CASSLDEWGTEETQYF. The CDR3 nucleotides are TGTGCCAGCAGTTTAGATGAGTGGGGCACGGAAGAGACCCAGTACTTC.

This clonotype was picked up a small number of times. The chain couples TRBV19 to TRBJ2-7; 7 bases align to TRBD1. In germline, CDR1 is LNHDA, CDR2 SQIVND (reference sequence). This CDR3 is 14 amino acids long. V dropped 2 bases and J dropped 5; count of bases not matched to a gene: 6. The CDR3 region has the DNA TGTGCCAGTAGTATAACCAGGGGGATAAACGAGCAGTACTTC. Encoded protein: CASSITRGINEQYF.

This clonotype appeared a few times. The chain recombines TRBV28 with TRBJ2-7; no reliable D call. Germline V gene lookup returns CDR1 MDHEN and CDR2 SYDVKM. Trimming shortened V by 5 bases and J by 0 bases, and 17 bases separated the two germline ends. The CDR3 contains 16 residues. The CDR3 loop is CASSPFKDPASYEQYF. DNA for the CDR3: TGTGCCAGCAGTCCCTTCAAGGACCCCGCCTCCTACGAGCAGTACTTC.

The chain uses TRBV12-3 or TRBV12-4 and TRBJ2-1, with D possibly being TRBD1 (6 bases). The length of the CDR3 is 15 residues. The germline V and J ends were trimmed by 3 bases and 0 bases, with 9 bases remaining between them. CDR3 DNA sequence: TGTGCCAGCAGTTTGGACAGACTCTCCTACAATGAGCAGTTCTTC. Translated, it gives CASSLDRLSYNEQFF.

The sample holds a few counts of this clonotype. The chain joins TRBV6-1 to TRBJ2-3; no clear D. V was shortened by 1 base and J by 6 bases, with 14 bases between the two germline ends. Per germline, CDR1 MNHNS and CDR2 SASEGT. CDR3 length: 15 residues. The CDR3 sequence is CASSEGPGLGDTQYF. CDR3 nucleotide sequence: TGTGCCAGCAGTGAAGGACCGGGCTTAGGGGATACGCAGTATTTT.

This clonotype was observed once. V and J are TRBV5-1 and TRBJ1-6, with D perhaps TRBD1 (5 bases). V lost 0 bases to trimming and J lost 9 bases, with 13 bases between them. The CDR3 has 15 residues. Germline values: CDR1 SGHRS, CDR2 YFSETQ. The CDR3 DNA sequence: TGCGCCAGCAGCTTGGAGGCAGGCCAGGGTTCACCCCTCCACTTT. This sequence encodes CASSLEAGQGSPLHF.

This chain uses TRBV20-1 with TRBJ2-3, with D maybe TRBD1 (6 bases). This CDR3 region has 15 residues. Germline V gives CDR1 DFQATT, CDR2 SNEGSKA (reference sequence). The V and J ends lost 4 bases and 0 bases respectively, with 14 bases between them. Here the CDR3 DNA reads TGCAGTGCTATTACAGGGTGGGGAAGCACAGATACGCAGTATTTT. This codes for CSAITGWGSTDTQYF.

This clonotype has more than one count but fewer than ten. This chain connects TRBV12-3 or TRBV12-4 to TRBJ1-5; maybe TRBD1 (5 bases). This CDR3 is built from 14 residues. V lost 6 bases, J lost 5 bases, and 14 bases lay in between. DNA of the CDR3: TGTGCCAGCAGCTACACAGGAGCTTATCAGCCCCAGCATTTT. The encoded protein is CASSYTGAYQPQHF.

The chain joins TRBV20-1 to TRBJ2-3; D is unresolved. The length of the CDR3 is 15 residues. Germline-derived CDR1 and CDR2 are DFQATT and SNEGSKA (reference sequence). V lost 5 bases to trimming and J lost 0 bases, with 15 bases between them. The CDR3 region is CSAPKAETSTDTQYF. The CDR3 coding sequence is TGCAGTGCTCCCAAAGCCGAAACTAGCACAGATACGCAGTATTTT.

In its sample, this clonotype was seen a few times. The chain carries TRBV25-1 and TRBJ2-7; D not resolved. V gave up 7 bases and J gave up 5 bases, with 18 bases separating them. Germline CDR1 reads MGHDK; CDR2 reads SYGVNS. The CDR3 has 14 residues. DNA of the CDR3: TGTGCCAGCATGAATCTGGGGATTTCCGACGAGCAGTACTTC. This codes for CASMNLGISDEQYF.

Details on this clonotype: The CDR3 end shows no conserved phenylalanine or tryptophan, and so a read error is likely. This chain uses TRBV5-4 with TRBJ2-7; a weak D match, TRBD2 (5 bases). CDR3 length equals 12 residues. Germline CDR1 reads SGHNT; CDR2 reads YYREEE (reference sequence). V shed 0 bases and J shed 5 bases, with 6 bases lying between them. The CDR3 loop is CASSLGENEQYL. CDR3 in DNA: TGTGCCAGCAGCTTGGGGGAGAACGAGCAGTACTTG.

This clonotype has more than one count but fewer than ten. This sequence joins TRBV24-1 and TRBJ2-5, with TRBD1 identical over 7 bases. Trimming took 2 bases from V and 3 from J; bases not matched to a gene: 2. The CDR3 extends over 14 amino acids. The germline CDR1 and CDR2 sequences are KGHDR and SFDVKD. The CDR3 DNA reads as TGTGCCACCAGTGATTCAACAGGGGAAGAGACCCAGTACTTC. Its protein product is CATSDSTGEETQYF.

V gene TRBV10-3 combines with J gene TRBJ1-1; D is perhaps TRBD1 (6 bases). This CDR3 spans 17 amino acids. CDR1 is ENHRY, CDR2 SYGVKD, per germline. The germline V and J ends were trimmed by 0 bases and 1 base, with 15 bases remaining between them. CDR3 DNA: TGTGCCATCAGTGAGTCGAACAGGGTGGGACAGAACACTGAAGCTTTCTTT. Translation gives CAISESNRVGQNTEAFF.

V usage is TRBV5-1 and J usage is TRBJ2-3; TRBD2 matches at 11 bases. The CDR3 is made up of 15 amino acids. Losses at the gene ends were 4 bases for V and 8 bases for J; bases not matched to a gene: 9. CDR1 and CDR2 (germline): SGHRS, YFSETQ. The CDR3, as DNA: TGCGCCAGCAGCCCGGGACTAGCGGTAGTGGGTACGCAGTATTTT. Its translation: CASSPGLAVVGTQYF.

The V gene is TRBV20-1, the J gene TRBJ2-1; D is perhaps TRBD1 (5 bases). The CDR3 extends over 14 amino acids. CDR1 and CDR2 (germline): DFQATT, SNEGSKA (reference sequence). The V gene lost 5 bases and the J gene lost 0 bases, with 11 bases spanning the gap. The CDR3 spells CSALEDTSYNEQFF. Written as DNA, the CDR3 is TGCAGTGCTCTCGAGGACACCTCCTACAATGAGCAGTTCTTC.

Only a few counts were recorded for this clonotype. J is TRBJ2-3 and V is TRBV20-1; TRBD1 matches at 9 bases. The germline V gene encodes CDR1 DFQATT and CDR2 SNEGSKA (reference sequence). The CDR3 contains 16 residues. After removal of 6 bases from V and 7 bases from J, the junction contained 17 bases not matched to a gene. In DNA, the CDR3 is TGCAGTGCCTTGGAGCTATACAGGGGGCGGGAGAATACGCAGTATTTT. Its protein product is CSALELYRGRENTQYF.

There are many counts of this clonotype. The gene calls are TRBV7-9 and TRBJ2-5, with 10 bases aligning to TRBD2. With 6 bases clipped from V and 1 base from J, the junction kept 5 bases outside the gene matches. Germline V gives CDR1 SEHNR, CDR2 FQNEAQ (reference sequence). The CDR3 length is 15 residues. The CDR3 is CASSPRTSGQETQYF. The DNA of the CDR3 is TGTGCCAGCAGTCCGAGGACTAGCGGCCAAGAGACCCAGTACTTC.

V and J are TRBV5-1 and TRBJ1-2; D may be TRBD1 (5 bases). There are 15 residues in the CDR3. Trimming left V 5 bases short and J 0 bases short, with 14 bases between. Germline CDR1 SGHRS, CDR2 YFSETQ. CDR3 DNA: TGCGCCAGCAGAACCGGGACGTCTCCTAACTATGGCTACACCTTC. Translated: CASRTGTSPNYGYTF. The variable domain in full, completed from reference TRBV5-1 and TRBJ1-2, reads KAGVTQTPRYLIKTRGQQVTLSCSPISGHRSVSWYQQTPGQGLQFLFEYFSETQRNKGNFPGRFSGRQFSNSRSEMNVSTLELGDSALYLCASRTGTSPNYGYTFGSGTRLTVV.

This clonotype showed up just a few times. This chain connects TRBV4-1 to TRBJ2-1; D unresolved. The CDR3 spans 17 residues. V was cut by 1 base and J by 2 bases, with 15 bases left in between. CDR1 and CDR2 from the germline V gene are MGHRA and YSYEKL. CDR3 coding DNA: TGCGCCAGCAGCCAAGGCGGCCACGGCCCGCCCTACAATGAGCAGTTCTTC. The encoded protein is CASSQGGHGPPYNEQFF.

This clonotype was detected a few times. The rearrangement uses TRBV7-3 and TRBJ2-1; TRBD2 matches at 7 bases. The germline V gene has CDR1 SGHTA and CDR2 FQGTGA. The CDR3 spans 15 residues. Losses at the gene ends were 1 base for V and 5 bases for J; bases not matched to a gene: 5. The CDR3, as DNA: TGTGCCAGCAGCTTAAGAGGGAGGGCGGACAATGAGCAGTTCTTC. This gives the protein CASSLRGRADNEQFF.

The V gene is TRBV4-1, the J gene TRBJ2-7; the D gene could be TRBD1 or TRBD2 (6 bases each). V was trimmed by 0 bases and J by 0 bases, leaving 12 bases between them. Germline-derived CDR1 and CDR2 are MGHRA and YSYEKL. The CDR3 length is 16 residues. This CDR3 is CASSQDAPGASYEQYF. For the CDR3, the DNA is TGCGCCAGCAGCCAAGATGCTCCGGGGGCCTCCTACGAGCAGTACTTC.

This clonotype has more than one count but fewer than ten. This chain uses TRBV5-1 with TRBJ1-4; TRBD1 matches 9 bases. Germline loops: CDR1 SGHRS, CDR2 YFSETQ. The CDR3 contains 15 residues. J lost 6 bases, V lost 4 bases, and 7 bases had no gene match. CDR3 protein: CASSPRTGADEKLFF. The CDR3 nucleotides read TGCGCCAGCAGCCCCCGGACAGGGGCGGATGAAAAACTGTTTTTT.

This clonotype occurred a few times. V usage is TRBV13 and J usage is TRBJ1-1; TRBD1 aligns across 11 bases. The germline V gene has CDR1 PRHDT and CDR2 FYEKMQ (reference sequence). The length of the CDR3 is 15 residues. Unmatched junction bases numbered 8, after V lost 4 bases and J lost 7 bases. The DNA of the CDR3 is TGTGCCAGCAGCTATGGGACAGGGGGTAATAATGAAGCTTTCTTT. It translates to CASSYGTGGNNEAFF.